The clone carrying this T cell receptor beta chain has more than one count but fewer than ten. Its target is unknown. Germline trimming cut 1 base from V and 6 bases from J; bases unmatched to any gene: 7. In germline, CDR1 is KGHDR, CDR2 SFDVKD. The CDR3 runs 16 residues. This sample was taken from a study of spatial heterogeneity in lung cancer. Whole-study findings and limits: TCRs found ubiquitously expanded in tumor appeared in blood more at resection than at follow-up.

TCRdb re-analysed the 5' RACE reads in MiXCR, keeping a single row per CDR3 protein. The profile covers tens of thousands of distinct CDR3 sequences, with approximately 6% appearing a single time and about 14% taken by the ten largest. Noted time point: sample taken at primary tumor resection. A total of some 70 untreated early-stage non-small cell lung cancer patients served as donors. Unsorted tumor, nontumor lung tissue or cryopreserved PBMC supplied the whole RNA. The genes are TRBV24-1 and TRBJ2-2, with 7 bases fitting TRBD2. Sequenced here: PBMCs, sampled at surgery. The TCR was taken from a female donor with early-stage non-small cell lung cancer. CDR3 residues: CATSDLGGRPPGELFF. In DNA form, the CDR3 reads TGTGCCACCAGTGATTTAGGCGGGAGACCCCCCGGGGAGCTGTTTTTT.